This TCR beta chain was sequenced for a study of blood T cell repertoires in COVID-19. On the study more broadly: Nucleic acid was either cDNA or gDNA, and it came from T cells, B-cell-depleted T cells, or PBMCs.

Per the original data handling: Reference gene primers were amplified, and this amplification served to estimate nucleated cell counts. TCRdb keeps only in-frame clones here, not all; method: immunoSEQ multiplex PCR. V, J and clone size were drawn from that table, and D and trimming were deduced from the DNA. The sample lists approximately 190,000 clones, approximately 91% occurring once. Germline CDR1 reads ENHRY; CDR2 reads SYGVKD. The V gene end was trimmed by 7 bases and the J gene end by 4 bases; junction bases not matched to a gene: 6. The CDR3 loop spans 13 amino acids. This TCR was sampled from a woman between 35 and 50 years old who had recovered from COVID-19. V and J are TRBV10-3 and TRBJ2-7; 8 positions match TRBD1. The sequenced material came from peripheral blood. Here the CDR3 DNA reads TGTGCCATCAAGGCAGGGGGCCAGTACGAGCAGTACTTC. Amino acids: CAIKAGGQYEQYF.